This T cell receptor beta chain was sequenced in a study of T-cell memory formation after mild COVID-19. Findings and caveats of the study: Clones that contracted from day 15 to 85 had balanced CD4/CD8; later expanders were CD4+ biased. Detection of some responders pre-infection suggested pre-existing cross-reactive memory T cells participated.

TCRdb reanalysed the 5' RACE reads using MiXCR and keeps one entry per CDR3 protein. The table shows 100,000 to 150,000 distinct CDR3 sequences, with over 15% occurring only once. This clonotype was observed a single time. The antigen remains undetermined. The CDR3 consists of 16 residues. Per germline, CDR1 SGHTA and CDR2 FQGNSA. Trimming removed 5 bases at V and 2 bases at J, with 15 bases between. The sequence derives from a man aged 18-30 years who had mild COVID-19 (a few samples of this study predate the infection). Cell type and time point are not known. The specimen sequenced was PBMCs or a T cell subset sorted from them (not recorded which). The rearrangement uses TRBV7-2 and TRBJ2-2, with TRBD2 as a possible D gene (5 bases). CDR3 bases: TGTGCCAGCAGCCCAAGGGAGCGGATTAACACCGGGGAGCTGTTTTTT. Its translation: CASSPRERINTGELFF.